Listed below are T cell receptor beta chains from one sample, sequenced in a study of T cell repertoires in cytomegalovirus infection. TCRdb re-called the reads through MiXCR, storing one row per CDR3 protein. In the table there are 250,000 or so distinct CDR3 sequences, 15% to 20% of which are singletons. The specimen was CD8+ T cells from PBMCs. Receptors were obtained from a human donor in good health (CMV status not recorded). Some clones in this sample may be carry-over from other donors' samples. CDR3s include the opening cysteine and the closing phenylalanine or tryptophan. Fields, in order: CDR3 protein, CDR3 DNA, J gene, V gene, clone size, D gene. The D gene is left open where the match is weak. Some rows mark clone size as missing; the rest say once, few, many or name a class of expanded clone.

CSVEERGVGPSSYEQYF | TGCAGCGTTGAAGAGCGTGGGGTGGGACCGAGCTCCTACGAGCAGTACTTC | TRBJ2-7 | TRBV29-1 | few | .
CASSQDLVGDGYTF | TGCGCCAGCAGCCAAGATCTAGTAGGAGATGGCTACACCTTC | TRBJ1-2 | TRBV4-3 | . | .
CSVGTGRSNTGELFF | TGCAGCGTGGGGACAGGGAGATCGAACACCGGGGAGCTGTTTTTT | TRBJ2-2 | TRBV29-1 | . | TRBD1
CASSLGLAGGYYEQYF | TGTGCCAGCAGCCTGGGACTAGCGGGGGGCTACTACGAGCAGTACTTC | TRBJ2-7 | TRBV5-4 | . | TRBD2
CASGYRRRSVGELFF | TGTGCCAGCGGTTACCGTCGGAGGAGCGTGGGGGAGCTGTTTTTT | TRBJ2-2 | TRBV12-3/TRBV12-4 | many | .
CASSLIGVSYEQYF | TGTGCCAGCAGCTTAATAGGGGTGTCCTACGAGCAGTACTTC | TRBJ2-7 | TRBV7-9 | few | .
CASTQTSGGAGEQYF | TGTGCCAGCACCCAAACTAGCGGGGGGGCCGGGGAGCAGTACTTC | TRBJ2-7 | TRBV27 | . | TRBD2
CASSAIAGGYEQFF | TGTGCCAGCAGTGCAATAGCGGGGGGGTATGAGCAGTTCTTC | TRBJ2-1 | TRBV6-2/TRBV6-3 | . | TRBD2
CASSFRSPNTGELFF | TGTGCCAGCAGCTTCAGGAGCCCCAACACCGGGGAGCTGTTTTTT | TRBJ2-2 | TRBV7-3 | many | .
CASSFGLASVYF | TGTGCCAGCAGCTTCGGTTTGGCGAGTGTGTATTTT | TRBJ2-3 | TRBV11-2 | . | .
CASRTQGDIYNEQFF | TGTGCCAGCAGGACACAGGGGGACATTTACAATGAGCAGTTCTTC | TRBJ2-1 | TRBV2 | . | TRBD1
CASSPSPGSNIQYF | TGTGCCAGCAGCCCGTCGCCCGGGTCAAACATTCAGTACTTC | TRBJ2-4 | TRBV2 | few | .
CASSELGGMVDTQYF | TGTGCCAGCAGCGAACTTGGGGGAATGGTAGATACGCAGTATTTT | TRBJ2-3 | TRBV7-3 | many | .
CASSLQREHYGYTF | TGTGCCAGCAGTTTGCAACGGGAACACTATGGCTACACCTTC | TRBJ1-2 | TRBV28 | many | .
CASSWTSGVETQYF | TGTGCCAGTAGTTGGACTAGCGGGGTTGAGACCCAGTACTTC | TRBJ2-5 | TRBV19 | . | TRBD2
CASSPGEEGARSYEQYF | TGTGCCAGCTCACCAGGCGAGGAGGGGGCCCGCTCCTACGAGCAGTACTTC | TRBJ2-7 | TRBV18 | . | .
CASSAPTGMEETQYF | TGTGCCAGCAGTGCACCCACGGGGATGGAGGAGACCCAGTACTTC | TRBJ2-5 | TRBV28 | few | .
CSVDETGTEAFF | TGCAGCGTTGATGAGACAGGGACGGAAGCTTTCTTT | TRBJ1-1 | TRBV29-1 | . | TRBD1
CASDYKTGGDFGYTF | TGTGCCAGCGATTACAAGACAGGGGGTGATTTTGGCTACACCTTC | TRBJ1-2 | TRBV6-2/TRBV6-3 | few | TRBD1
CASSLPVGGSNQPQHF | TGTGCCAGCAGTTTACCGGTTGGAGGGAGCAATCAGCCCCAGCATTTT | TRBJ1-5 | TRBV28 | . | .
CASSHLGLSYEQYF | TGTGCCAGCAGCCACCTGGGACTGTCCTACGAGCAGTACTTC | TRBJ2-7 | TRBV7-8 | many | .
CASSTSTQRYTGELFF | TGCGCCAGCAGCACATCTACCCAACGATACACCGGGGAGCTGTTTTTT | TRBJ2-2 | TRBV5-1 | few | .
CASRARDRSSYEQYF | TGTGCCAGCAGAGCACGGGACAGAAGCTCCTACGAGCAGTACTTC | TRBJ2-7 | TRBV27 | few | TRBD1
CASSSTVSSYNEQFF | TGTGCCAGCAGCTCCACAGTAAGCTCCTACAATGAGCAGTTCTTC | TRBJ2-1 | TRBV7-9 | many | .
CASSLEGDTDTQYF | TGTGCCAGCAGCTTAGAAGGCGACACAGATACGCAGTATTTT | TRBJ2-3 | TRBV13 | . | .
CASSALTSGGLYEQYF | TGTGCCAGCAGCGCATTGACTAGCGGGGGCCTCTACGAGCAGTACTTC | TRBJ2-7 | TRBV7-6 | . | TRBD2
CASRYSNTEAFF | TGTGCCAGCAGGTACTCGAACACTGAAGCTTTCTTT | TRBJ1-1 | TRBV6-6 | few | .
CASSQEGGGLRYTGELFF | TGCGCCAGCAGCCAAGAAGGGGGGGGATTACGTTACACCGGGGAGCTGTTTTTT | TRBJ2-2 | TRBV4-1 | few | .
CASSPHRGQYGTDTQYF | TGTGCCAGCAGTCCTCACCGTGGACAGTATGGCACAGATACGCAGTATTTT | TRBJ2-3 | TRBV28 | few | .
CASSETGGADSPLHF | TGTGCCAGCAGCGAGACCGGGGGCGCGGATTCACCCCTCCACTTT | TRBJ1-6 | TRBV9 | . | .
CASRQKGEGLIGYTF | TGCGCCAGCAGACAGAAAGGGGAGGGTTTAATTGGCTACACCTTC | TRBJ1-2 | TRBV4-3 | few | .
CASSLESGNYEQYF | TGTGCCAGCAGCTTAGAGTCTGGGAACTACGAGCAGTACTTC | TRBJ2-7 | TRBV11-1 | many | .
CASSGRAQPVAGNYGYTF | TGTGCCAGTAGTGGAAGGGCCCAACCGGTCGCGGGGAACTATGGCTACACCTTC | TRBJ1-2 | TRBV19 | . | .
CASSQIGGLNNEQFF | TGCGCCAGCAGCCAAATTGGGGGATTGAACAATGAGCAGTTCTTC | TRBJ2-1 | TRBV4-1 | few | .
CSDRGLNYGYTF | TGCAGCGACAGAGGGCTTAACTATGGCTACACCTTC | TRBJ1-2 | TRBV29-1 | few | .
CASSSDRGLYNEQFF | TGTGCCAGCAGCTCGGACAGGGGACTCTACAATGAGCAGTTCTTC | TRBJ2-1 | TRBV5-6 | . | TRBD1
CASSFVWGSYSYEQYF | TGTGCCAGCAGTTTCGTGTGGGGATCCTACTCCTACGAGCAGTACTTC | TRBJ2-7 | TRBV28 | many | .
CASRTGNTEAFF | TGTGCCAGCCGAACGGGGAACACTGAAGCTTTCTTT | TRBJ1-1 | TRBV2 | many | .
CASSLGTSPSYNEQFF | TGCGCCAGCAGTCTTGGGACTAGCCCGTCTTACAATGAGCAGTTCTTC | TRBJ2-1 | TRBV4-3 | few | TRBD2
CASSDRTGTSGNTIYF | TGTGCCAGCAGTGACCGGACAGGGACCTCTGGAAACACCATATATTTT | TRBJ1-3 | TRBV6-1 | . | TRBD1
CASSLFPGTGGLDTEAFF | TGTGCCAGCAGTTTATTCCCTGGGACAGGGGGCTTAGACACTGAAGCTTTCTTT | TRBJ1-1 | TRBV27 | . | TRBD1
CASMVDSNIPPNEQYF | TGTGCCAGCATGGTCGACAGTAACATACCCCCCAACGAGCAGTACTTC | TRBJ2-7 | TRBV28 | . | .
CASNRVARTNYGYTF | TGTGCCAGCAACAGGGTTGCGAGAACTAACTATGGCTACACCTTC | TRBJ1-2 | TRBV2 | . | .
CSARTPEFPRYGYTF | TGCAGTGCTAGGACCCCAGAGTTCCCTAGGTATGGCTACACCTTC | TRBJ1-2 | TRBV20-1 | . | .
CSVDSGVSNADTQYF | TGCAGTGTAGATAGCGGGGTTTCCAACGCAGATACGCAGTATTTT | TRBJ2-3 | TRBV20-1 | . | TRBD2
CASRPSGVNTEAFF | TGCGCCAGCAGGCCATCCGGGGTGAACACTGAAGCTTTCTTT | TRBJ1-1 | TRBV4-1 | . | .
CASSEGTGRFITGELFF | TGTGCCAGCAGTGAAGGGACAGGGAGGTTTATCACCGGGGAGCTGTTTTTT | TRBJ2-2 | TRBV6-1 | . | TRBD1
CASSEFSSSYEQYF | TGTGCCAGCAGTGAATTCTCTAGTTCCTACGAGCAGTACTTC | TRBJ2-7 | TRBV2 | . | .
CATSRALAGTNNEQFF | TGTGCCACCAGCAGAGCCCTGGCGGGTACAAACAATGAGCAGTTCTTC | TRBJ2-1 | TRBV15 | . | .
CSVASGPGQPQHF | TGCAGCGTTGCATCAGGGCCTGGTCAGCCCCAGCATTTT | TRBJ1-5 | TRBV29-1 | . | .
CASSRAIDTQYF | TGTGCCAGCAGCCGAGCAATCGATACGCAGTATTTT | TRBJ2-3 | TRBV7-2 | many | .
CASSVASLGTSGGNTGELFF | TGTGCCAGCAGCGTAGCATCGCTTGGGACTAGCGGGGGGAACACCGGGGAGCTGTTTTTT | TRBJ2-2 | TRBV9 | few | TRBD2